This T cell receptor beta chain is from a study of T cell clones after liver transplantation. Across the study: In this trial, immunosuppression withdrawal was attempted within 2 years of liver transplant.

Sequenced by immunoSEQ multiplex PCR; TCRdb stores in-frame clones only, minus some. Among about 60,000 clones, about two thirds were seen once, and the ten largest hold 15%. Per the germline V gene, CDR1 is SGHRS and CDR2 is YFSETQ. The CDR3 has 15 amino acids. Trimming took 4 bases from V and 1 from J; bases not matched to a gene: 4. The V call is TRBV5-1, the J call TRBJ2-3; 9 bases are shared with TRBD1. The sequence was obtained from a human donor who received a liver transplant. The material sequenced was CD4+ T cells from blood, taken before liver transplant. The CDR3 region has the DNA TGCGCCAGCAGCCTGGGACAGGGTGGCACAGATACGCAGTATTTT. This gives the protein CASSLGQGGTDTQYF.